This T cell receptor beta chain originates from a study of OX40 agonist ivuxolimab in advanced cancers. As for the study in general: Partial responses, seen in three patients, involved one hepatocellular carcinoma and two cutaneous melanomas.

Comment on this clone: What it binds is not known.

The study, taken as a whole, reports: Blood T cells, both CD4+ and CD8+, expanded clonally by week 6 at 0.1 to 3.0 mg/kg.

Clones were read by immunoSEQ multiplex PCR, and TCRdb kept only the in-frame ones, dropping some. The sample yields 30,000 to 45,000 clones, around 87% seen once. Germline trimming cut 4 bases from V and 6 bases from J; bases unmatched to any gene: 15. The CDR3 has 17 residues. From germline, CDR1 is LNHDA and CDR2 SQIVND (reference sequence). Sequencing was performed on CD4+ or CD8+ T cells sorted from blood, taken in a trial of the OX40 agonist ivuxolimab. This receptor was obtained from an adult with an advanced solid tumor such as melanoma, head and neck, liver or kidney cancer. V gene TRBV19 combines with J gene TRBJ1-5; 7 bases are shared with TRBD1. CDR3 sequence: CASSKWQGDPLSQPQHF. In nucleotides, the CDR3 is TGTGCCAGTAGTAAGTGGCAGGGGGACCCCTTAAGTCAGCCCCAGCATTTT. Based on the CDR3 plus reference TRBV19 and TRBJ1-5, the full variable domain is DGGITQSPKYLFRKEGQNVTLSCEQNLNHDAMYWYRQDPGQGLRLIYYSQIVNDFQKGDIAEGYSVSREKKESFPLTVTSAQKNPTAFYLCASSKWQGDPLSQPQHFGDGTRLSIL.